A single sample gave rise to the 19 T cell receptor beta chains below, sequenced in a study of Ad26.COV2.S vaccination and SARS-CoV-2 variants. TCRdb's table, derived via immunoSEQ multiplex PCR, lists solely in-frame clones and lacks some. Of fewer than 500,000 clones listed, 90% are singletons. Documented treatment: around 19 received Ad26.COV2.S at low or high dose, single or two shots; roughly five received placebo; per-sample allocation not given. Sampling occurred on day 63 after the first vaccine or placebo injection. The input for sequencing was peripheral blood, taken in a trial of Ad26.COV2.S vaccine versus placebo. Every receptor here comes from a person between 18 and 59 years old who received the Ad26.COV2.S COVID-19 vaccine or a placebo.

The chain links TRBV7-2 to TRBJ2-1, with D unclear. V gave up 0 bases and J gave up 3 bases, with 9 bases separating them. CDR1 and CDR2 from the germline V gene are SGHTA and FQGNSA. There are 15 residues in the CDR3. The CDR3 nucleotides read TGTGCCAGCAGCTTAGCGGGCCCGCTCTACAATGAGCAGTTCTTC. This sequence encodes CASSLAGPLYNEQFF.

The rearrangement joins TRBV7-2 to TRBJ2-5; TRBD1 matches at 8 bases. This CDR3 comprises 15 residues. Germline V gene data show CDR1 as SGHTA and CDR2 as FQGNSA. V trimming: 5 bases; J trimming: 1 base; junction bases outside the gene matches: 6. The chain's CDR3 is CASSPGQGFQETQYF. The CDR3 nucleotides read TGTGCCAGCAGCCCCGGACAGGGCTTCCAAGAGACCCAGTACTTC.

The rearrangement links TRBV6-2 or TRBV6-3 to TRBJ1-1; 9 positions agree with TRBD1. Trimming at V came to 2 bases and at J to 1 base, leaving 5 bases not matched to a gene. The CDR3 is 16 amino acids. CDR1 and CDR2 (germline): MNHEY, SVGEGT. The CDR3 nucleotides read TGTGCCAGCAGTTACGAGGACAGGGGACCGAACACTGAAGCTTTCTTT. Protein product: CASSYEDRGPNTEAFF.

The chain employs TRBV9 and TRBJ2-3, with 12 positions matching TRBD2. Germline CDR1 is SGDLS and CDR2 is YYNGEE. The CDR3 length is 16 residues. Trimming at V came to 3 bases and at J to 6 bases, leaving 8 bases not matched to a gene. The CDR3 bases are TGTGCCAGCAGCGGGACTAGCGGGAAACAAACGGATACGCAGTATTTT. It yields the protein CASSGTSGKQTDTQYF.

Here the CDR3 DNA reads TGCGCCAGCACCCCTATGGGACGGCAGGGGGCTGATACGCAGTATTTT. As protein: CASTPMGRQGADTQYF. This rearrangement joins TRBV5-1 to TRBJ2-3; TRBD1 matches 8 bases. The length of the CDR3 is 16 residues. J was trimmed by 6 bases and V by 6 bases; bases with no gene match: 15. Germline CDR1 is SGHRS and CDR2 is YFSETQ.

The chain links TRBV4-2 to TRBJ2-2; D might be TRBD1 (6 bases). The V gene's germline CDR1 is LGHNA and CDR2 YNFKEQ. Trimming removed 0 bases at V and 8 bases at J, with 10 bases between. The CDR3 totals 14 residues. The CDR3 loop is CASSQEEGTGELFF. The CDR3 DNA is TGTGCCAGCAGCCAAGAGGAAGGGACAGGGGAGCTGTTTTTT.

The rearrangement joins TRBV4-2 to TRBJ2-7; weak D call: TRBD2 (6 bases). The CDR3 runs 14 residues. Germline V gene sequence: CDR1 LGHNA, CDR2 YNFKEQ. Trimming stripped 6 bases from V and 4 bases from J, with 16 bases between. Written as DNA, the CDR3 is TGTGCCAGCAGGCGGGGCAGGGACTCTTACGAGCAGTACTTC. Translated, it gives CASRRGRDSYEQYF.

V usage is TRBV19 and J usage is TRBJ2-3; D is unclear. The CDR3 is 13 amino acids. Germline CDR1 LNHDA, CDR2 SQIVND (reference sequence). Trimming removed 9 bases from V and 9 bases from J, with 19 bases in between. CDR3 sequence (DNA): TGTGCCAGCACTTTTCGCGAGGCAGGAACGCAGTATTTT. The encoded protein is CASTFREAGTQYF.

The chain links TRBV10-3 to TRBJ2-5; perhaps TRBD2 as D (6 bases). The germline gives CDR1 ENHRY, CDR2 SYGVKD. This CDR3 region has 15 residues. The V end lost 3 bases, the J end lost 4 bases, and 15 bases lay between the germline ends. The CDR3 coding sequence is TGTGCCATCAGTGATGAGGGATGGGGAGGAGAGACCCAGTACTTC. Translating gives CAISDEGWGGETQYF.

V gene TRBV28 combines with J gene TRBJ1-5, with D maybe TRBD1 (5 bases). There are 15 residues in the CDR3. Germline CDR1 reads MDHEN; CDR2 reads SYDVKM. Trimming pared 11 bases from V and 0 bases from J, leaving 17 bases between. CDR3 region: CACRGAHNSNQPQHF. The CDR3 DNA is TGTGCCTGCCGTGGGGCACATAATAGCAATCAGCCCCAGCATTTT.

This clone was counted once. This sequence joins TRBV11-2 and TRBJ1-1; D gene unclear. The length of the CDR3 is 15 residues. V lost 5 bases, J lost 6 bases, and 19 bases lay in between. Germline V CDR1 and CDR2: SGHAT, FQNNGV. The CDR3 nucleotides are TGTGCCAGCAGCCCCGGGGAGGGTCCTTCGCCTGAAGCTTTCTTT. It codes for CASSPGEGPSPEAFF.

This clone was seen once. The V call is TRBV28, the J call TRBJ2-3; the D gene could be TRBD1 or TRBD2 (5 bases each). The CDR3 loop spans 18 amino acids. Between the trimmed V and J ends, which lost 5 bases and 2 bases, there was a span of 23 bases. CDR1 MDHEN and CDR2 SYDVKM come from the germline V gene. CDR3 amino acids: CASSRPSLGERVTDTQYF. The CDR3 DNA follows: TGTGCCAGCAGTCGGCCTAGTCTAGGGGAGAGGGTCACAGATACGCAGTATTTT. Full variable domain (missing parts from reference TRBV28 and TRBJ2-3): DVKVTQSSRYLVKRTGEKVFLECVQDMDHENMFWYRQDPGLGLRLIYFSYDVKMKEKGDIPEGYSVSREKKERFSLILESASTNQTSMYLCASSRPSLGERVTDTQYFGPGTRLTVL.

The rearrangement uses TRBV7-9 and TRBJ2-6, with no clear D. Germline values: CDR1 SEHNR, CDR2 FQNEAQ (reference sequence). The CDR3 has 17 residues. Trimming stripped 2 bases from V and 2 bases from J, with 13 bases between. This chain's CDR3 is CASSLRARIPGANVLTF. In DNA, the CDR3 is TGTGCCAGCAGCTTAAGGGCCCGAATTCCTGGGGCCAACGTCCTGACTTTC.

The chain employs TRBV7-3 and TRBJ2-3; no reliable D call. There are 15 residues in the CDR3. Germline lookup yields CDR1 SGHTA and CDR2 FQGTGA. The germline V and J ends were trimmed by 1 base and 0 bases, with 8 bases remaining between them. Here the CDR3 DNA reads TGTGCCAGCAGCTTAAGAGGCCACAGCACAGATACGCAGTATTTT. This sequence encodes CASSLRGHSTDTQYF. Full variable domain (rest looked up from reference TRBV7-3 and TRBJ2-3): GAGVSQTPSNKVTEKGKYVELRCDPISGHTALYWYRQSLGQGPEFLIYFQGTGAADDSGLPNDRFFAVRPEGSVSTLKIQRTERGDSAVYLCASSLRGHSTDTQYFGPGTRLTVL.

J is TRBJ2-1 and V is TRBV5-6, with D uncertain. V was clipped by 4 bases and J by 10 bases, with 15 bases between them. The length of the CDR3 is 13 residues. Germline V gene lookup returns CDR1 SGHDT and CDR2 YYEEEE. CDR3 protein: CASSVLVSGEQFF. In DNA form, the CDR3 reads TGTGCCAGCAGCGTCCTGGTTTCCGGCGAGCAGTTCTTC.

CDR3 in DNA: TGCAGCGCCTCGGACGGACCGTCCTACGAGCAGTACTTC. Encoded protein: CSASDGPSYEQYF. The V gene is TRBV29-1, the J gene TRBJ2-7; D remains unclear. Germline assignment: CDR1 SQVTM and CDR2 ANQGSEA. The CDR3 sequence is 13 residues long. V was trimmed by 7 bases and J by 1 base, leaving 14 bases between them.

The V and J genes are TRBV12-3 or TRBV12-4 and TRBJ2-3; D is unclear. Trimming took 5 bases from V and 6 from J, leaving 6 bases between them. CDR3 length: 11 residues. The CDR3 DNA reads TGTGCCAGCAGTCAGAAGGATACGCAGTATTTT. Protein product: CASSQKDTQYF.

The rearrangement joins TRBV19 to TRBJ2-7, with TRBD1 matching 10 bases. The CDR3 consists of 15 residues. Trimming cost V 6 bases and J 4 bases; bases outside gene matches: 9. Germline V CDR1 and CDR2: LNHDA, SQIVND (reference sequence). The CDR3 reads CASRQTGGGLYEQYF. The CDR3 nucleotides read TGTGCCAGTAGACAGACAGGGGGCGGACTGTACGAGCAGTACTTC.

The chain has TRBV7-2 and TRBJ2-7; 7 bases are shared with TRBD1. Trimming took 5 bases from V and 4 from J; bases not matched to a gene: 11. This CDR3 comprises 15 residues. CDR1 is SGHTA, CDR2 FQGNSA, per germline. Here the CDR3 DNA reads TGTGCCAGCAGCACATCGAAGTCGGGACAGTACGAGCAGTACTTC. Translated: CASSTSKSGQYEQYF.